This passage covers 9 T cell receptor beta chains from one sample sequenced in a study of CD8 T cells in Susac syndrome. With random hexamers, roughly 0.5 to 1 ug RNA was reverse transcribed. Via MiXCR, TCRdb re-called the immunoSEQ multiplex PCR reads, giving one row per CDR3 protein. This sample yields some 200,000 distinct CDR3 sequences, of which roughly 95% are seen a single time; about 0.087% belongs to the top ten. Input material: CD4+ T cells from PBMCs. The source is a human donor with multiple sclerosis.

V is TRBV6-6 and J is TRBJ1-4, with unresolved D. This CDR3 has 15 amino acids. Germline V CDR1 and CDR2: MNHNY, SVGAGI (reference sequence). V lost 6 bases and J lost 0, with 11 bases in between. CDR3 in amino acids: CASRLTATTNEKLFF. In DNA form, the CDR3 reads TGTGCCAGCAGATTAACAGCGACAACTAATGAAAAACTGTTTTTT.

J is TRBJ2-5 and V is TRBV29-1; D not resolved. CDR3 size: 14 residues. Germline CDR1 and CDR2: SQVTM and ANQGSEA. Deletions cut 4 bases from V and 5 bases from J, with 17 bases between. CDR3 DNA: TGCAGCGTTGTGCCTCTAGGTTCAGTCGAGACCCAGTACTTC. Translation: CSVVPLGSVETQYF. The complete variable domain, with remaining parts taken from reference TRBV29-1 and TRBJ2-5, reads SAVISQKPSRDICQRGTSLTIQCQVDSQVTMMFWYRQQPGQSLTLIATANQGSEATYESGFVIDKFPISRPNLTFSTLTVSNMSPEDSSIYLCSVVPLGSVETQYFGPGTRLLVL.

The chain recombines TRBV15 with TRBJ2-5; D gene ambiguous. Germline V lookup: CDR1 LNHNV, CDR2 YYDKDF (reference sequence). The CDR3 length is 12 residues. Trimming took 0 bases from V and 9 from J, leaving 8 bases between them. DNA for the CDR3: TGTGCCACCAGCAGAGATTTGGGCTCCCAGTACTTC. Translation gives CATSRDLGSQYF.

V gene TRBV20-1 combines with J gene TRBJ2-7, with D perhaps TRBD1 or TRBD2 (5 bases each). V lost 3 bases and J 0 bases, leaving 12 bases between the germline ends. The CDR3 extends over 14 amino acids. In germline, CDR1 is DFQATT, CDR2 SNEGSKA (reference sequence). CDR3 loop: CSASGAGSSYEQYF. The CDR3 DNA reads TGCAGTGCTAGTGGGGCGGGCAGCTCCTACGAGCAGTACTTC.

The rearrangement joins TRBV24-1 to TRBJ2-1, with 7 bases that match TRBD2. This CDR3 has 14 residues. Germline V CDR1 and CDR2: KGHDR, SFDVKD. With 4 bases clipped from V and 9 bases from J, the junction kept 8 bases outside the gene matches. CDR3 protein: CATSDQRDFGEQFF. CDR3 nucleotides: TGTGCCACCAGTGACCAGCGGGACTTCGGTGAGCAGTTCTTC.

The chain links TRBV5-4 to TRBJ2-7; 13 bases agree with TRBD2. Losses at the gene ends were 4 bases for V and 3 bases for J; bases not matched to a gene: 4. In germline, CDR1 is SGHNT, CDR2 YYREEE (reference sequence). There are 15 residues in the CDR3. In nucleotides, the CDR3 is TGTGCCAGCAGCCTTCGGACTAGCGGGAGCTACGAGCAGTACTTC. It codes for CASSLRTSGSYEQYF.

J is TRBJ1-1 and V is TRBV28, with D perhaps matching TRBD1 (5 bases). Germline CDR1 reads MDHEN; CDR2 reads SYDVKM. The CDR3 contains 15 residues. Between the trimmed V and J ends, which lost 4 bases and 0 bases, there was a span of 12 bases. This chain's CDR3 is CASSSGGEMNTEAFF. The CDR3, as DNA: TGTGCCAGCAGTTCCGGGGGGGAGATGAACACTGAAGCTTTCTTT.

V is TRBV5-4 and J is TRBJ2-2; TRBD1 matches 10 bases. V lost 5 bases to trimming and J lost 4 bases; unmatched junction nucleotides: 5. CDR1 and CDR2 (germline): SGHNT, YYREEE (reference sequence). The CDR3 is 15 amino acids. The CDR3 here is CASRAGTGVTGELFF. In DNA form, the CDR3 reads TGTGCCAGCAGAGCCGGGACAGGGGTCACCGGGGAGCTGTTTTTT.

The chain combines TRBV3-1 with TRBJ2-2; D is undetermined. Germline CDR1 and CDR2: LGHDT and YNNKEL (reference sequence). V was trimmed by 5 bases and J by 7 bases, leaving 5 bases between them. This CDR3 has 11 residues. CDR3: CASSGYGELFF. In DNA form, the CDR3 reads TGTGCCAGCAGCGGGTACGGGGAGCTGTTTTTT.